The rows below give T cell receptor beta chains drawn from one sample of a study of blood T cells in healthy people across ages. TCRdb reprocessed the 5' RACE reads with MiXCR, giving one entry per CDR3 protein. The repertoire includes about 1.8 million distinct CDR3 sequences, less than 50% of them detected once, and roughly 2% sits in the top ten. Sequencing was carried out using blood. Source of these receptors: a woman between 40 and 50 years old in good health. Both conserved end residues are part of each CDR3. The order of the fields is clone size, V gene, J gene, CDR3 length, D gene, CDR3 protein, CDR3 DNA. D genes are given only for firm matches. Where a row states a size, it is once, few, many or the class of an expanded clone; other rows omit it.

few	TRBV7-2	TRBJ2-4	14	.	CASSMGLARNIQYF	TGTGCCAGCAGCATGGGACTGGCCCGAAACATTCAGTACTTC
few	TRBV6-5	TRBJ2-1	18	.	CASSYEVVGAESYNEQFF	TGTGCCAGCAGTTACGAGGTGGTGGGGGCAGAGTCCTACAATGAGCAGTTCTTC
.	TRBV7-2	TRBJ2-4	15	.	CASSPQLQGGTEQYF	TGTGCCAGCAGCCCGCAGCTCCAGGGTGGGACTGAGCAGTACTTC
few	TRBV6-1	TRBJ2-7	12	TRBD1	CAGGQGAYEQYF	TGTGCGGGGGGACAGGGAGCTTACGAGCAGTACTTC
.	TRBV10-3	TRBJ2-2	16	.	CAISESSVRNTGELFF	TGTGCCATCAGTGAGTCTAGCGTGCGAAACACCGGGGAGCTGTTTTTT
few	TRBV15	TRBJ2-7	20	.	CATSRDPGGLVVGRSYEQYF	TGTGCCACCAGCAGAGATCCGGGTGGTCTAGTGGTTGGACGGTCCTACGAGCAGTACTTC
.	TRBV27	TRBJ1-2	19	TRBD1	CASSLSTTGQGALFYGYTF	TGTGCCAGCAGTTTATCGACAACGGGACAGGGGGCGCTTTTCTATGGCTACACCTTC
.	TRBV7-2	TRBJ1-5	15	.	CASSLATGLGQPQHF	TGTGCCAGCAGCTTAGCGACGGGGTTGGGTCAGCCCCAGCATTTT
many	TRBV29-1	TRBJ2-3	15	.	CSVDGGRRSTDTQYF	TGCAGCGTTGATGGAGGGAGGAGGAGCACAGATACGCAGTATTTT
.	TRBV4-3	TRBJ2-4	19	TRBD2	CASSQEFLAGGNSKNIQYF	TGCGCCAGCAGCCAAGAATTCTTAGCGGGGGGGAATTCCAAAAACATTCAGTACTTC
.	TRBV7-3	TRBJ1-1	13	.	CASSWSWGTEAFF	TGTGCCAGCAGCTGGTCATGGGGCACTGAAGCTTTCTTT
few	TRBV10-3	TRBJ2-7	14	TRBD1	CAISSQGSSYEQYF	TGTGCCATCAGTTCACAGGGGAGCTCCTACGAGCAGTACTTC
.	TRBV28	TRBJ2-6	16	.	CASITGLGSGANVLTF	TGTGCCAGCATCACGGGACTGGGCTCTGGGGCCAACGTCCTGACTTTC
.	TRBV4-3	TRBJ2-7	16	.	CASSQECSGSTYEQYF	TGCGCCAGCAGCCAAGAATGTTCGGGCAGCACCTACGAGCAGTACTTC
once	TRBV6-5	TRBJ1-2	12	.	CASFGDNYGYTF	TGTGCCAGTTTTGGGGACAACTATGGCTACACCTTC
.	TRBV7-9	TRBJ1-4	17	.	CASSLEFPGATNEKLFF	TGTGCCAGCAGCTTAGAGTTCCCAGGTGCAACTAATGAAAAACTGTTTTTT
.	TRBV28	TRBJ2-7	14	TRBD1	CAISLRQGSYEQYF	TGTGCCATTAGCCTGAGACAGGGTTCCTACGAGCAGTACTTC
.	TRBV25-1	TRBJ1-2	14	TRBD1	CASSPGQALRGYTF	TGTGCCAGCAGTCCTGGACAGGCTCTACGAGGCTACACCTTC
.	TRBV4-2	TRBJ2-4	16	.	CASSQARDLAKNIQYF	TGTGCCAGCAGCCAGGCCCGGGACTTAGCCAAAAACATTCAGTACTTC
.	TRBV5-6	TRBJ2-7	14	TRBD1	CASSSDRGSHEQYF	TGTGCCAGCAGCTCGGACAGGGGGTCCCACGAGCAGTACTTC
.	TRBV25-1	TRBJ2-2	14	TRBD1	CASSVQGAQGELFF	TGTGCCAGCAGTGTACAGGGGGCGCAGGGGGAGCTGTTTTTT
few	TRBV7-2	TRBJ2-1	17	TRBD2	CASSLRLAGGPYNEQFF	TGTGCCAGCAGCCTAAGACTAGCGGGGGGCCCCTACAATGAGCAGTTCTTC
.	TRBV14	TRBJ2-5	15	.	CASSPGTVYQETQYF	TGTGCCAGCAGCCCCGGGACCGTTTACCAAGAGACCCAGTACTTC
few	TRBV20-1	TRBJ1-1	12	.	CSARDRWAEAFF	TGCAGTGCTAGGGACCGCTGGGCGGAAGCTTTCTTT
.	TRBV10-1	TRBJ1-2	14	TRBD1	CASSAQRGGCGYTF	TGCGCCAGCAGTGCCCAACGAGGGGGCTGTGGCTACACCTTC
.	TRBV7-2	TRBJ1-1	12	TRBD1	CAGSRPQGAAFF	TGTGCCGGCAGCCGCCCTCAGGGGGCAGCTTTCTTT
.	TRBV7-9	TRBJ2-7	15	.	CASSTTIGLSYEQYF	TGTGCCAGCAGCACAACGATAGGCCTGAGCTACGAGCAGTACTTC
.	TRBV3-1	TRBJ2-3	15	TRBD1	CASSLGQGPIDTQYF	TGTGCCAGCAGCCTCGGACAGGGCCCAATTGATACGCAGTATTTT
once	TRBV20-1	TRBJ2-3	13	TRBD2	CSASLAGGITQYF	TGCAGTGCTTCACTAGCGGGGGGGATAACGCAGTATTTT
once	TRBV30	TRBJ2-1	13	.	CASGKGDYNEQFF	TGTGCCTCGGGAAAGGGCGACTACAATGAGCAGTTCTTC
few	TRBV25-1	TRBJ2-3	13	.	CASSEKLTDTQYF	TGTGCCAGCAGTGAGAAACTGACAGATACGCAGTATTTT
few	TRBV5-1	TRBJ2-7	15	.	CANSLVGGGLYEQYF	TGCGCCAACAGCTTGGTCGGAGGGGGGCTTTACGAGCAGTACTTC
few	TRBV28	TRBJ2-3	16	TRBD2	CASSPRTSLNTDTQYF	TGTGCCAGCAGCCCCCGGACTAGCCTCAACACAGATACGCAGTATTTT
.	TRBV20-1	TRBJ2-4	14	TRBD1	CSANDRVPKNIQYF	TGCAGTGCCAACGACAGGGTTCCCAAAAACATTCAGTACTTC
few	TRBV20-1	TRBJ2-5	15	.	CSVNSDTGTRETQYF	TGCAGTGTTAATTCTGACACCGGGACAAGGGAGACCCAGTACTTC
few	TRBV7-4	TRBJ2-5	17	TRBD2	CASSFRTSGGQQETQYF	TGTGCCAGCAGCTTTAGGACTAGCGGGGGACAACAAGAGACCCAGTACTTC
.	TRBV12-3/TRBV12-4	TRBJ2-2	15	TRBD1	CASSPYRGNTGELFF	TGTGCCAGCAGTCCGTACAGGGGGAACACCGGGGAGCTGTTTTTT